This T cell receptor beta chain was documented in a study of shared clonotypes between healthy human individuals. Method: immunoSEQ multiplex PCR; TCRdb's copy keeps in-frame clones and lacks some. The sample includes more than 1,200,000 clones, approximately 98.5% of them seen just once. The sequenced material came from naive CD4+ T cells sorted from blood. As for subset: CD45RA+ positively selected. This TCR was sampled from a man aged 25 to 40 in good health.

The chain's CDR3 is CASSLGDRAQHF. Here the CDR3 DNA reads TGTGCCAGCAGCTTAGGGGACAGGGCCCAGCATTTT. The chain recombines TRBV7-9 with TRBJ1-5, with 9 bases lining up with TRBD1. CDR1 is SEHNR, CDR2 FQNEAQ, per germline (reference sequence). The J segment lost 11 bases and the V segment lost 1 base, leaving 0 bases of the junction unmatched. CDR3 length: 12 residues.